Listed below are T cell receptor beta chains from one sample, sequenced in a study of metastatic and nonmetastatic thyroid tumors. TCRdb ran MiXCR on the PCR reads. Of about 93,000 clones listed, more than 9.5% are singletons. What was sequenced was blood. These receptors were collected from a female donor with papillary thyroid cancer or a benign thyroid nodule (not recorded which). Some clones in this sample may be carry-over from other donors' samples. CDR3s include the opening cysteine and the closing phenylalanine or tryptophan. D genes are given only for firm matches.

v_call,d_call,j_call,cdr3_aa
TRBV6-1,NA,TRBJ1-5,CASSSTRNQPQHF
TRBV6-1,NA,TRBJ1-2,CASRTVQGIVNYGYTF
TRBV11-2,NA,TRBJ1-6,CASSLKFQGTTNSPLHF
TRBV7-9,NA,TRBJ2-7,CASSYGVREQYF
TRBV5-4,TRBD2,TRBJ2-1,CASSEGLAGVNEQFF
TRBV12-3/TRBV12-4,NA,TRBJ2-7,CASSLAGQPYEQYF
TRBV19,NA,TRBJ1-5,CASSKGGVFNQPQHF
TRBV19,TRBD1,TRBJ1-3,CASRIQGESSGNTIYF
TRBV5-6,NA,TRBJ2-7,CASSSTGSSYEQYF
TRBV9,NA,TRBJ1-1,CASSVGSLGNTEAFF
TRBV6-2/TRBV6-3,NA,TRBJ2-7,CASSSQPWRSSYEQYF
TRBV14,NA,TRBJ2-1,CASSQEGRTSYNEQFF
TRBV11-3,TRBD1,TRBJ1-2,CASSLDPGQGKYGYTF
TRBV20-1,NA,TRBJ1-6,CSAREGARESPLHF
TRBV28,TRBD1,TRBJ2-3,CASTPRFGTGLDTQYF
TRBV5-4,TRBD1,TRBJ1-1,CASSLAYGTGTNTEAFF
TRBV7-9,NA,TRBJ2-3,CASSLGSGGDTQYF
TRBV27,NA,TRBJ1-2,CASSLSPQWGSYGYTF
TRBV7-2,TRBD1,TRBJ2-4,CASRPGQGASKNIQYF
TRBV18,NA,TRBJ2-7,CASSSGTEAYEQYF
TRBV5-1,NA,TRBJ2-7,CASSFEEYEQYF
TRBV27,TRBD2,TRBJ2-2,CASPPVLAGVQWRGAVF
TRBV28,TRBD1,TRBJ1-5,CASTSRGRIQPQHF
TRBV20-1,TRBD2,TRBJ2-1,CSARFGGRLLDEQFF
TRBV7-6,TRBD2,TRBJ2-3,CASSLGGSAGGADTQYF
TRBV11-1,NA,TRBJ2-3,CASSSKWESTDTQYF
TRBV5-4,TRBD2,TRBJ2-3,CASSAVLAGGGADTQYF
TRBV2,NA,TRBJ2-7,CASSVTGPYEQYF
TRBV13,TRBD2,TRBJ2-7,CASSLALAGECEQYF
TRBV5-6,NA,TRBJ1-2,CASSWEGRSYGYTF
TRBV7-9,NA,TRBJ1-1,CASPSEAFF
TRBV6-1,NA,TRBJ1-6,CASSGIVSRSPLHF